A selection of T cell receptor beta chains follows, all from one sample in a study of identifying expanded T cells in peripheral blood. TCRdb keeps only in-frame clones here, not all; method: immunoSEQ multiplex PCR. The table lists roughly 82,000 clones, roughly four fifths of them singletons, with around 18% in the top ten. Sequencing used blood. These receptors all stem from a person between 18 and 75 years old in good health. Each CDR3 is given with its conserved first and last residue. D genes are given only for firm matches. The listing skips clone size in some rows; elsewhere it reads once, few, many or a size class.

d_call,clone_size,j_call,v_call,cdr3_aa,cdr3_nt
TRBD1,few,TRBJ1-2,TRBV6-5,CASSLGTANYGYTF,TGTGCCAGCAGCCTCGGGACAGCCAACTATGGCTACACCTTC
-,-,TRBJ2-7,TRBV18,CASSPPFGPNSYEQYF,TGTGCCAGCTCACCACCCTTCGGACCTAACTCCTACGAGCAGTACTTC
-,-,TRBJ1-5,TRBV19,CASSISGDNQPQHF,TGTGCCAGTAGTATATCAGGAGACAATCAGCCCCAGCATTTT
TRBD1,-,TRBJ2-7,TRBV10-3,CAISEGGTGASYEQYF,TGTGCCATCAGTGAGGGGGGGACAGGGGCCTCCTACGAGCAGTACTTC
-,few,TRBJ2-7,TRBV7-2,CASSLDLSGVRGF,TGTGCCAGCAGCTTAGACCTCTCGGGGGTTAGGGGCTTC
-,-,TRBJ2-7,TRBV4-3,CASSQEFGSEQYF,TGCGCCAGCAGCCAAGAATTTGGGTCCGAGCAGTACTTC
-,-,TRBJ2-1,TRBV4-1,CASSLGWLLEREQFF,TGCGCCAGCAGCCTCGGCTGGCTCCTTGAACGGGAGCAGTTCTTC
-,-,TRBJ1-2,TRBV6-5,CASSPVSRDGYTF,TGTGCCAGCAGTCCAGTGAGTAGGGATGGCTACACCTTC
-,-,TRBJ2-1,TRBV18,CASSPGSGTTRGNEQFF,TGTGCCAGCTCACCGGGCAGCGGAACTACTAGGGGGAATGAGCAGTTCTTC
-,once,TRBJ2-7,TRBV28,CASIRSLSDEQYF,TGTGCCAGCATTAGGTCCCTAAGTGACGAGCAGTACTTC
TRBD1,-,TRBJ2-2,TRBV28,CASRPPRQGRTGELFF,TGTGCCAGCAGACCTCCTCGACAGGGACGCACCGGGGAGCTGTTTTTT
-,medium-sized,TRBJ2-1,TRBV4-1,CASSQENNEQFF,TGCGCCAGCAGCCAAGAGAACAATGAGCAGTTCTTC
-,-,TRBJ2-7,TRBV10-3,CAISESLGTASYEQYF,TGTGCCATCAGTGAGTCGTTGGGGACGGCGTCCTACGAGCAGTACTTC